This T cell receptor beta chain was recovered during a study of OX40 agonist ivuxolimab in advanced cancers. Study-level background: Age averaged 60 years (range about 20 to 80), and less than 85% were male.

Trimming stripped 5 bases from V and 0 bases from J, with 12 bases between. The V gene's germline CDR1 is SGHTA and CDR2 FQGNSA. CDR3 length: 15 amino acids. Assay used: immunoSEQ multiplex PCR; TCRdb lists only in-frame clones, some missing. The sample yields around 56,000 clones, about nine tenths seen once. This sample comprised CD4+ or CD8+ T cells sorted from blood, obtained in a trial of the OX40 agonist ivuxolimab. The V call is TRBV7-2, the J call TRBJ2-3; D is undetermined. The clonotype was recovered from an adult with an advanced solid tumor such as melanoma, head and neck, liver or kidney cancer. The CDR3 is CASSLSRESTDTQYF. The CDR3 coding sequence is TGTGCCAGCAGCCTTTCTAGGGAAAGCACAGATACGCAGTATTTT.